A selection of T cell receptor beta chains follows, all from one sample in a study of STAT5B mutations in CD4+ large granular lymphocyte leukemia. The repertoire was sequenced with immunoSEQ multiplex PCR; TCRdb's copy has only in-frame clones and lacks some. Of some 40,000 clones in the sample, 80% to 90% were seen once. The sequenced material came from CD4+ T cells from blood buffy coats. All receptors derive from a human donor in good health. CDR3s include the opening cysteine and the closing phenylalanine or tryptophan. The order of the fields is D gene, clone size, J gene, V gene, CDR3 DNA, CDR3 protein. A D gene is named only where the DNA matches it firmly. Part of the rows lack a size; the others show once, few, many or a class for expanded clones.

>TRBD2|.|TRBJ2-7|TRBV7-2
TGTGCCAGCAGCCGCCGACTAGCGGGAGGCGCCGTAGCGGGTGAGCAGTACTTC
CASSRRLAGGAVAGEQYF
>TRBD1|.|TRBJ1-2|TRBV5-1
TGCGCCAGCAGCGGGGGGACAGGATTCTATGGCTACACCTTC
CASSGGTGFYGYTF
>.|.|TRBJ2-2|TRBV2
TGTGCCAGCAGTGAATGGGGTCGGGGGGAGCTGTTTTTT
CASSEWGRGELFF
>.|.|TRBJ2-1|TRBV11-2
TGTGCCAGCAGCTTAGGAAGCCGGGGTGAGCAGTTCTTC
CASSLGSRGEQFF
>.|.|TRBJ2-2|TRBV6-5
TGTGCCAGCAGAGCCCCGGGACAGAACACCGGGGAGCTGTTTTTT
CASRAPGQNTGELFF
>TRBD1|.|TRBJ1-1|TRBV2
TGTGCCAGCAGTGACATTAGGACAGGGCCCGGGGACACTGAAGCTTTCTTT
CASSDIRTGPGDTEAFF
>.|.|TRBJ1-2|TRBV11-2
TGTGCCAGCACTCGGGGGGCGTTTATATCGGATGGCTACACCTTC
CASTRGAFISDGYTF
>.|.|TRBJ2-7|TRBV28
TGTGCCTGGGGAGCGGGCTCCGTGAAGCAGTACTTC
CAWGAGSVKQYF
>.|.|TRBJ2-3|TRBV21-1
TGTGCCAGCAGGAAGACAGGGGGCGGGAGCACAGATACGCAGTATTTT
CASRKTGGGSTDTQYF
>.|.|TRBJ1-2|TRBV28
TGTGCCAGCAGTGGAGATGCTAACTATGGCTACACCTTC
CASSGDANYGYTF
>.|.|TRBJ2-7|TRBV30
TGTGCCTGGAGTGTGGATATAGGGCAGTACTTC
CAWSVDIGQYF
>.|.|TRBJ2-7|TRBV11-2
TGTGCCAGCAGCCAAGGGTGGGCAGGGCCTGCTTACGAGCAGTACTTC
CASSQGWAGPAYEQYF
>.|.|TRBJ2-1|TRBV10-3
TGTGCCATCAGTCTGGGGTGGGGGGACGATGAGCAGTTCTTC
CAISLGWGDDEQFF
>TRBD2|few|TRBJ2-7|TRBV7-2
TGTGCCAGCAGCTTAGTCCGGGGGGCCTACGAGCAGTACTTC
CASSLVRGAYEQYF
>.|.|TRBJ1-2|TRBV4-3
TGCGCCAGCAGCCAAGATGGGGGGCTGACCTATGGCTACACCTTC
CASSQDGGLTYGYTF
>.|.|TRBJ2-7|TRBV29-1
TGCAGCGTTACGACTAGTTCCAGCAACGAGCAGTACTTC
CSVTTSSSNEQYF
>.|.|TRBJ1-1|TRBV9
TGTGCCAGCAGCGGAGGTACAGGGTTCTACGGTGAAGCTTTCTTT
CASSGGTGFYGEAFF
>.|.|TRBJ1-5|TRBV4-3
TGCGCCAGCAGCCAAGATATGAATCAGCCCCAGCATTTT
CASSQDMNQPQHF
>.|.|TRBJ1-4|TRBV18
TGTGCCAGCTCACCAGTAGCGGAAGAAAAACTGTTTTTT
CASSPVAEEKLFF
>.|.|TRBJ2-3|TRBV7-9
TGTGCCAGCAGCTCCAGGGGCCCAGATACGCAGTATTTT
CASSSRGPDTQYF
>TRBD1|.|TRBJ1-1|TRBV28
TGTGCCAGCAGTTCAGGGGGCAGAACTGAAGCTTTCTTT
CASSSGGRTEAFF
>.|.|TRBJ2-1|TRBV10-2
TGCGCCAGCAGGGGGGGACAAGGGTACAATGAGCAGTTCTTC
CASRGGQGYNEQFF